This T cell receptor beta chain is drawn from a study of a mutant IDH1 vaccine in newly diagnosed glioma. Study information: Onset of vaccination occurred 4-6 weeks following radiotherapy alone, or with temozolomide cycles. The sex distribution of treated patients was 62.5% male and roughly 38% female, with a mean age of 40.4 years.

Time point described: week 35, safety follow-up. One vaccine dose held 300 ug of mutant IDH1 20-mer peptide and came with topical imiquimod. Patients, over weeks 1, 3, 5, 7, 11, 15, 19 and 23, received a total of eight vaccinations. Study results and caveats: Vaccine-induced responses were seen in about 93% of patients, spanning several MHC alleles.

This CDR3 spans 15 amino acids. Per germline, CDR1 SGHKS and CDR2 YYEKEE (reference sequence). Trimming took off 0 bases at V and 1 base at J, with 8 bases between the two ends. Some clones are missing from TCRdb's copy, which holds only in-frame ones; the method was immunoSEQ multiplex PCR. This table has approximately 62,000 clones, approximately 80% appearing once. Points on this clone: Its specificity is not known.

J is TRBJ1-5 and V is TRBV5-5, with D unclear. The clonotype comes from a man younger than 40 with glioma. The material was PBMCs, obtained from a glioma patient whose treatment included an IDH1 peptide vaccine. The CDR3, as DNA: TGTGCCAGCAGCTTGGGAGGGTTGAGCAATCAGCCCCAGCATTTT. This codes for CASSLGGLSNQPQHF.